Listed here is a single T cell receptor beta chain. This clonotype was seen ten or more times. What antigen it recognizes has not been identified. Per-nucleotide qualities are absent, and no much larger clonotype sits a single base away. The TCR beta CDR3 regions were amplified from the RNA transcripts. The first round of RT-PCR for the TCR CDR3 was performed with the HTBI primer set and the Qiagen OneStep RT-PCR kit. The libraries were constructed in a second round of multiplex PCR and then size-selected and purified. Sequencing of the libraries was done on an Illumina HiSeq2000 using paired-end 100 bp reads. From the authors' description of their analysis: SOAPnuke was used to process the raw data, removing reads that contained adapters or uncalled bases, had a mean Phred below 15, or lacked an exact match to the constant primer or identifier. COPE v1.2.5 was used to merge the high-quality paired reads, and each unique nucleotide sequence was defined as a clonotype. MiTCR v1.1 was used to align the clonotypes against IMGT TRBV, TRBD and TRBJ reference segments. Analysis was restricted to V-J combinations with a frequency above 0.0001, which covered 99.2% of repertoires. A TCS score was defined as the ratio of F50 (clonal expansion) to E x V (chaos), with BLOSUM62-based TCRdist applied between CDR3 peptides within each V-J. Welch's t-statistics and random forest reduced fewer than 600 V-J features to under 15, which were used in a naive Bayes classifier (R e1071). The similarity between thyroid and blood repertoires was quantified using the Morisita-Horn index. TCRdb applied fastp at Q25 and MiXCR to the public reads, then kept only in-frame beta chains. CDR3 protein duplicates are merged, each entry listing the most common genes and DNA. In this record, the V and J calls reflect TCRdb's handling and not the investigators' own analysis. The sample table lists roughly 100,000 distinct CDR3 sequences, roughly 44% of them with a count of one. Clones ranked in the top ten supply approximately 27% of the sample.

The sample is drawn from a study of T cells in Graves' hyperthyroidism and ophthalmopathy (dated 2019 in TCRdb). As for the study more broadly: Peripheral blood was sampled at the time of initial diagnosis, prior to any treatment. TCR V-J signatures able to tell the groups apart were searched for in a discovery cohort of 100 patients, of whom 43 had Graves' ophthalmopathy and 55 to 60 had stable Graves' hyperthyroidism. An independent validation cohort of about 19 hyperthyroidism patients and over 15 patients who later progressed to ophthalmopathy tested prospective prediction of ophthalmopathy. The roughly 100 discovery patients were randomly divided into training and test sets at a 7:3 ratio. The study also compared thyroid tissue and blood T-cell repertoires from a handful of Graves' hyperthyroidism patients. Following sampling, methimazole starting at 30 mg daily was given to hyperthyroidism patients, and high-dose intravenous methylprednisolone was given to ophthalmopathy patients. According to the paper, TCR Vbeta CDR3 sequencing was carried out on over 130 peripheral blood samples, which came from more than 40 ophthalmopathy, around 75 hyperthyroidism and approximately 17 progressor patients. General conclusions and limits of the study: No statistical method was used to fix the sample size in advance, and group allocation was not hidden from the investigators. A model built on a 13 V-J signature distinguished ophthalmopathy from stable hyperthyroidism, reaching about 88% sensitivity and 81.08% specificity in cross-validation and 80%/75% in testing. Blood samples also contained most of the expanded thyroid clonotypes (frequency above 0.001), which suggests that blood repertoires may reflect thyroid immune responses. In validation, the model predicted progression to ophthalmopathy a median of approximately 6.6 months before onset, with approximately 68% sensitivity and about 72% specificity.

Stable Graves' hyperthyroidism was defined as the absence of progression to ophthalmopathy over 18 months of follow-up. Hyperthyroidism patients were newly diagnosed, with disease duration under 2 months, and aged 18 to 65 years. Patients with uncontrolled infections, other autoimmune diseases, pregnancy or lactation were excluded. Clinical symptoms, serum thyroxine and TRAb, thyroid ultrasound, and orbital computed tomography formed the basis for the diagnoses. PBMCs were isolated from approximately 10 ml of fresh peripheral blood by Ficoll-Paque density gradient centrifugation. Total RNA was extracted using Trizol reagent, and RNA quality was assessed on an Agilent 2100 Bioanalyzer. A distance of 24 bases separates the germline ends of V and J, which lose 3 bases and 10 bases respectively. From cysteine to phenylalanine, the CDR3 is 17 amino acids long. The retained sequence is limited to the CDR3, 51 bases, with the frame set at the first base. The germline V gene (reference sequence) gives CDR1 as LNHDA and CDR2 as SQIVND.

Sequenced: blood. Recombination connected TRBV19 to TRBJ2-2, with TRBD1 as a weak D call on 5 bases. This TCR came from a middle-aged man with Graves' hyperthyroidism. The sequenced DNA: TGTGCCAGTAGTATGCGTTGGGGAAAACAGGCTCGCTTGGAGCTGTTTTTT. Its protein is CASSMRWGKQARLELFF. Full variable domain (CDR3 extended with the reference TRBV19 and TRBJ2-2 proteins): DGGITQSPKYLFRKEGQNVTLSCEQNLNHDAMYWYRQDPGQGLRLIYYSQIVNDFQKGDIAEGYSVSREKKESFPLTVTSAQKNPTAFYLCASSMRWGKQARLELFFGEGSRLTVL.